Below are 16 T cell receptor beta chains sequenced from a single sample in a study of blood T cells in healthy people across ages. Primers used in a second PCR of roughly 7 to 11 cycles were a sample-barcoded 5' primer and a J-beta primer mix. From the 5' RACE reads, TCRdb called clonotypes with MiXCR, one entry per CDR3 protein. The sample contains around 1,500,000 distinct CDR3 sequences, 40% to 50% of which appear only once. Sequencing was performed on blood. These receptor sequences come from a woman between 18 and 30 years old in good health.

This chain uses TRBV24-1 with TRBJ2-1; 7 bases map to TRBD1. V trimming: 10 bases; J trimming: 4 bases; junction bases outside the gene matches: 6. CDR3 size: 13 residues. The germline CDR1 and CDR2 sequences are KGHDR and SFDVKD. This CDR3 is CATGTDDYNEQFF. The CDR3 DNA reads TGTGCCACAGGGACAGATGATTACAATGAGCAGTTCTTC.

V and J are TRBV9 and TRBJ2-1; 9 nucleotides agree with TRBD2. The CDR3 totals 19 residues. Trimming cost V 3 bases and J 8 bases; bases outside gene matches: 21. Germline V lookup: CDR1 SGDLS, CDR2 YYNGEE. Here the CDR3 DNA reads TGTGCCAGCAGCGCGGTCAACCTTTTCCATGGCGGGGGGGCCGATGAGCAGTTCTTC. Its translation is CASSAVNLFHGGGADEQFF.

With respect to this clonotype: The junction and the germline gene differ at one end; a read error may be behind it. The V and J genes are TRBV11-2 and TRBJ1-5, with 9 bases matching TRBD1. The CDR3 is 15 residues long. Germline CDR1 is SGHAT and CDR2 is FQNNGV. CDR3 DNA sequence: TGTGCCAGCAGCTTAGGGGACAGGGACAATCAGCCCCCGCATTTT. As protein: CASSLGDRDNQPPHF.

The V call is TRBV11-2, the J call TRBJ1-2; D call uncertain. Trimming pared 0 bases from V and 4 bases from J, leaving 18 bases between. The CDR3 has 17 amino acids. The germline V gene encodes CDR1 SGHAT and CDR2 FQNNGV. DNA of the CDR3: TGTGCCAGCAGCTTAGAATCGTCAGGATCACTACTCTATGGCTACACCTTC. Translated, it gives CASSLESSGSLLYGYTF.

This chain connects TRBV11-1 to TRBJ2-3; D perhaps matches TRBD2 (5 bases). The length of the CDR3 is 14 residues. Looked up from germline, CDR1 is SGHAT and CDR2 is FQDESV (reference sequence). The ends were cut back, 3 bases at V and 2 bases at J, with 9 bases in the middle. CDR3 nucleotides: TGTGCCAGCAGCTTTAATCTAGCCACAGATACGCAGTATTTT. The encoded protein is CASSFNLATDTQYF.

This clonotype was seen repeatedly, ten times or more. The rearrangement joins TRBV2 to TRBJ2-3; the D is unclear. CDR1 and CDR2 from the germline V gene are SNHLY and FYNNEI. The CDR3 length is 13 residues. Between the trimmed V and J ends, which lost 6 bases and 4 bases, there was a span of 11 bases. The CDR3 DNA reads TGTGCCAGCAGAAACGATTTCGCAGATACGCAGTATTTT. Amino acids: CASRNDFADTQYF.

This chain uses TRBV20-1 with TRBJ2-3; 7 bases match TRBD1. Trimming cost V 0 bases and J 2 bases; bases outside gene matches: 11. CDR3 length: 17 amino acids. Germline-derived CDR1 and CDR2 are DFQATT and SNEGSKA (reference sequence). The CDR3 region is CSARDGRDSEFTDTQYF. The DNA of the CDR3 is TGCAGTGCTAGAGATGGCCGGGACAGCGAATTCACAGATACGCAGTATTTT.

This clonotype turned up a few times. The chain uses TRBV5-6 and TRBJ1-1; D is unclear. Germline V gene lookup returns CDR1 SGHDT and CDR2 YYEEEE. The CDR3 has 14 residues. V lost 2 bases and J lost 4, with 12 bases in between. The CDR3 sequence: CASSFGRRPTEAFF. Here the CDR3 DNA reads TGTGCCAGCAGCTTTGGGCGGCGTCCCACTGAAGCTTTCTTT.

The genes are TRBV7-9 and TRBJ2-5, with a possible D match to TRBD2 (5 bases). The CDR3 consists of 14 residues. The germline V and J ends were trimmed by 3 bases and 11 bases, with 19 bases remaining between them. Per the germline V gene, CDR1 is SEHNR and CDR2 is FQNEAQ (reference sequence). CDR3 sequence reads: CASSLSSASWEQYF. CDR3 nucleotide sequence: TGTGCCAGCAGCTTGAGTAGCGCCTCTTGGGAGCAGTACTTC.

The rearrangement links TRBV6-2 or TRBV6-3 to TRBJ2-7, with D hard to call. The CDR3 sequence is 12 residues long. Germline V gene data show CDR1 as MNHEY and CDR2 as SVGEGT. Trimming took 8 bases from V and 6 from J, leaving 14 bases between them. The CDR3 DNA reads as TGTGCCAGCTGCGACCCCCACTTCGAGCAGTACTTC. The encoded protein is CASCDPHFEQYF.

This clonotype showed up just a few times. The chain combines TRBV12-3 or TRBV12-4 with TRBJ2-7, with D possibly matching TRBD1 (6 bases). The CDR3 has 16 amino acids. V lost 7 bases, J lost 1 base, and 20 bases lay in between. This CDR3 is CASTHSRTVRSYEQYF. In DNA, the CDR3 is TGTGCCAGCACCCACTCGAGGACAGTCCGGTCCTACGAGCAGTACTTC.

The V gene is TRBV20-1, the J gene TRBJ1-1; 9 bases map to TRBD1. The germline gives CDR1 DFQATT, CDR2 SNEGSKA (reference sequence). Trimming took 5 bases from V and 3 from J; bases not matched to a gene: 7. The CDR3 has 14 amino acids. CDR3 protein: CSAAPGQGDTEAFF. DNA of the CDR3: TGCAGTGCTGCCCCGGGACAGGGAGACACTGAAGCTTTCTTT.

The chain couples TRBV5-4 to TRBJ2-7; TRBD1 agrees at 10 bases. After removal of 3 bases from V and 3 bases from J, the junction contained 12 bases not matched to a gene. This CDR3 contains 17 residues. Germline CDR1 is SGHNT and CDR2 is YYREEE (reference sequence). CDR3 nucleotides: TGTGCCAGCAGCTCAGTCCCCCGGGACAGGGGAGTCTACGAGCAGTACTTC. This codes for CASSSVPRDRGVYEQYF.

The gene calls are TRBV20-1 and TRBJ2-2; D possibly corresponds to TRBD2 (5 bases). CDR3 size: 13 residues. Germline values: CDR1 DFQATT, CDR2 SNEGSKA (reference sequence). Trimming removed 3 bases from V and 6 bases from J, with 11 bases in between. This CDR3 reads CSASDGAAGELFF. CDR3 nucleotides: TGCAGTGCTAGCGACGGAGCGGCCGGGGAGCTGTTTTTT.

The V gene is TRBV7-9, the J gene TRBJ2-5, with no clear D. The CDR3 is made up of 13 amino acids. The germline V gene has CDR1 SEHNR and CDR2 FQNEAQ (reference sequence). Trimming removed 3 bases from V and 0 bases from J, with 5 bases in between. This CDR3 reads CASSFGYQETQYF. Written as DNA, the CDR3 is TGTGCCAGCAGCTTCGGATACCAAGAGACCCAGTACTTC.

The chain uses TRBV4-1 and TRBJ2-5; D is possibly TRBD2 (6 bases). The J call may not be correct, given that the DNA end is closer to TRBJ2-7. The CDR3 covers 14 residues. Germline V gives CDR1 MGHRA, CDR2 YSYEKL. CDR3: CASGRWEGGYEQYF. As DNA, the CDR3 is TGCGCCAGCGGGAGGTGGGAAGGCGGGTACGAGCAGTACTTC.